This is a list of T cell receptor beta chains from one sample in a study of T cell repertoires in cytomegalovirus infection. A single record per CDR3 protein comes from TCRdb applying MiXCR to the reads. The sample lists some 220,000 distinct CDR3 sequences, about 12% occurring once. Sequencing input: PBMCs. These receptors originate from a human donor in good health (CMV status not recorded). Some clones in this sample may be carry-over from other donors' samples. The CDR3 runs from the conserved cysteine through the conserved F or W. D genes are given only for firm matches. Clone size appears in some rows only: once, few, many, or a class for an expanded clone.

>-|TRBV7-3|-|TRBJ2-3
TGTGCCAGCAGGCTCCTAGGAGATACGCAGTATTTT
CASRLLGDTQYF
>TRBD2|TRBV29-1|-|TRBJ2-1
TGCAGCGCTTGGACTAGCGGGAGTAATGAGCAGTTCTTC
CSAWTSGSNEQFF
>-|TRBV7-2|many|TRBJ2-6
TGTGCCAGCAGGGCCGGGCTGCTCTCTGGGGCCAACGTCCTGACTTTC
CASRAGLLSGANVLTF
>-|TRBV19|many|TRBJ1-1
TGTGCCAGCCGATATGCCGGGCTCGACACTGAAGCTTTCTTT
CASRYAGLDTEAFF
>-|TRBV6-6|-|TRBJ1-5
TGTGCCAGCAGTCACTTTACAAGTTCGCGGAATCAGCCCCAGCATTTT
CASSHFTSSRNQPQHF
>-|TRBV5-1|few|TRBJ2-7
TGCGCCAGCAGCTCCCTCCAGAGAGCGAATACCTACGAGCAGTACTTC
CASSSLQRANTYEQYF
>-|TRBV7-8|many|TRBJ2-7
TGTGCCAGCAGCTTAGCGATAGGGCCCTACGAGCAGTACTTC
CASSLAIGPYEQYF
>TRBD1|TRBV20-1|many|TRBJ1-2
TGCAGTGCAAAGACAGGGTTCGACTATGGCTACACCTTC
CSAKTGFDYGYTF
>-|TRBV7-2|many|TRBJ2-4
TGTGCCAGCAGCCCCGGGTGGGGGCCCAAAAACATTCAGTACTTC
CASSPGWGPKNIQYF
>TRBD1|TRBV20-1|-|TRBJ1-6
TGCAGTGCTCCCCGGACAGGGAAGGATTCACCCCTCCACTTT
CSAPRTGKDSPLHF
>-|TRBV28|many|TRBJ2-2
TGTGCCAGCAGTTCGACAGACCCGAACACCGGGGAGCTGTTTTTT
CASSSTDPNTGELFF
>-|TRBV18|few|TRBJ1-2
TGTGCCAGCTCACGTTCCGGGACGGGGTCCTATGGCTACACCTTC
CASSRSGTGSYGYTF
>-|TRBV4-1|-|TRBJ1-1
TGCGCCAGCAGCCAAGAATCCCCCGGACGGCCCGATGACACTGAAGCTTTCTTT
CASSQESPGRPDDTEAFF
>-|TRBV19|-|TRBJ2-2
TGTGCCAGTAGCAGGTCCAATTCTCAGTCCGGGGAGCTGTTTTTT
CASSRSNSQSGELFF
>-|TRBV4-2|few|TRBJ1-1
TGTGCCAGCACTGGTTCAAACTGGAACACTGAAGCTTTCTTT
CASTGSNWNTEAFF
>-|TRBV7-9|many|TRBJ2-7
TGTGCCAGCAGCTCCCAGACCCATTACGAGCAGTACTTC
CASSSQTHYEQYF
>-|TRBV9|-|TRBJ1-1
TGTGCCAGCAGCACTCAACCGAACACTGAAGCTTTCTTT
CASSTQPNTEAFF
>-|TRBV5-1|many|TRBJ2-1
TGCGCCAGCAGGGATACAGGAAGCTACAATGAGCAGTTCTTC
CASRDTGSYNEQFF
>-|TRBV12-3/TRBV12-4|many|TRBJ1-3
TGTGCCAGCAGACAAAACTCTGGAAACACCATATATTTT
CASRQNSGNTIYF
>-|TRBV12-3/TRBV12-4|many|TRBJ2-3
TGTGCCAGCAGTTCCCGGCCCCAGGGTGTAGATACGCAGTATTTT
CASSSRPQGVDTQYF
>TRBD1|TRBV7-2|few|TRBJ2-2
TGTGCCAGCAGCTTCGGGACAGGTTACACCGGGGAGCTGTTTTTT
CASSFGTGYTGELFF
>TRBD1|TRBV5-6|few|TRBJ2-7
TGTGCCAGCAGCTTAAACAGGGGGCTGAGGGAGCAGTACTTC
CASSLNRGLREQYF
>-|TRBV5-6|many|TRBJ2-6
TGTGCCACCTACTCTAGTTCTGGGGCCAACGTCCTGACTTTC
CATYSSSGANVLTF
>-|TRBV12-3/TRBV12-4|-|TRBJ1-5
TGTGCCAGCAGTTTTAATCAGGGCAATCAGCCCCAGCATTTT
CASSFNQGNQPQHF
>-|TRBV7-6|many|TRBJ2-3
TGTGCCAGCAGCCTACGAGGGTCAGGCACAGATACGCAGTATTTT
CASSLRGSGTDTQYF
>-|TRBV12-3/TRBV12-4|many|TRBJ1-5
TGTGCCAGCAGTTTACTGGGGGCCCAGCCCCAGCATTTT
CASSLLGAQPQHF
>-|TRBV6-5|once|TRBJ1-2
TGTGCCAGCAGTTACTCGAGAGGGGAGGGCGGCTACACCTTC
CASSYSRGEGGYTF
>-|TRBV7-2|many|TRBJ2-5
TGTGCCAGCAGCTTAGGACTGGAGACCCAGTACTTC
CASSLGLETQYF
>TRBD1|TRBV12-3/TRBV12-4|many|TRBJ2-5
TGTGCCAGCAGTCGACAGGGGGCTCGCCAAGAGACCCAGTACTTC
CASSRQGARQETQYF
>TRBD2|TRBV7-2|many|TRBJ2-2
TGTGCCAGCAGCCCGAGCGGGGATCAGACCGGGGAGCTGTTTTTT
CASSPSGDQTGELFF
>TRBD1|TRBV29-1|few|TRBJ1-6
TGCAGCGCCGCGGACAGGGCTAATTCACCCCTCCACTTT
CSAADRANSPLHF
>-|TRBV7-8|many|TRBJ1-5
TGTGCCAGCAGCTTAGCAGGGGGGAGAGATCAGCCCCAGCATTTT
CASSLAGGRDQPQHF
>-|TRBV7-3|many|TRBJ2-6
TGTGCCAGCAGCTTAAACCCCCGGGGGACTGGGGCCAACGTCCTGACTTTC
CASSLNPRGTGANVLTF
>-|TRBV28|-|TRBJ2-3
TGTGCCAGCAGTCCAACAGGAATGTACACAGATACGCAGTATTTT
CASSPTGMYTDTQYF
>-|TRBV7-2|many|TRBJ1-1
TGTGCCAGCAGCTTAGAGGGCCTGAACACTGAAGCTTTCTTT
CASSLEGLNTEAFF
>TRBD1|TRBV10-3|many|TRBJ2-5
TGTGCCATCAGTGGTTACCGGGACAGGCCAGAGACCCAGTACTTC
CAISGYRDRPETQYF
>-|TRBV20-1|few|TRBJ1-6
TGCAGTGCTAGAGAATCAGGGATGACGAGCAATTCACCCCTCCACTTT
CSARESGMTSNSPLHF
>-|TRBV20-1|few|TRBJ2-4
TGCAGTGCTAGAAAGGGGCTATCCCAAGCCAAAAACATTCAGTACTTC
CSARKGLSQAKNIQYF